A selection of T cell receptor beta chains follows, all from one sample in a study of vaccination and CD4 T cells after COVID-19. Which antigens these TCRs recognize remains unknown. TCRdb itself ran the PCR reads through MiXCR, one entry per CDR3 protein. This sample has over 6,000 distinct CDR3 sequences, with more than 30% found just once. Sequencing input: CD4+ T cells from blood, cultured in vitro. The receptor set was obtained from a human donor in good health. Each CDR3 is given without its conserved first and last residue.

j_call v_call cdr3_aa
TRBJ1-6 TRBV11-2 ASSIMDRQPLH
TRBJ1-1 TRBV10-3 AISPSTGGNTEAF
TRBJ2-7 TRBV20-1 SARRGRSYEQY
TRBJ2-5 TRBV27 ASTRDRGSQETQY
TRBJ2-3 TRBV6-1 ASREDITDTQY
TRBJ2-1 TRBV14 ASSQGVGAYNEQF
TRBJ1-6 TRBV6-1 ASSNPFSPLH
TRBJ1-5 TRBV6-2/TRBV6-3 ASKGQGAGQPQH
TRBJ2-1 TRBV7-2 ASSLGGGLTYNEQF
TRBJ2-1 TRBV6-1 ASTRYNEQF
TRBJ2-3 TRBV20-1 SARDSLAGGRVDTQY
TRBJ2-7 TRBV10-3 AVLGLAGNHSYEQY
TRBJ2-5 TRBV7-8 ASSFARETQY
TRBJ2-5 TRBV18 ASSPQETQY
TRBJ1-6 TRBV5-6 ASRKSGDSGSPLH
TRBJ1-2 TRBV6-1 ASSETVTQVYGYT
TRBJ1-2 TRBV7-8 ASSQGQSGYT
TRBJ1-1 TRBV7-3 ASSRQGNTEAF
TRBJ1-2 TRBV2 ASSVTRGPANYGYT
TRBJ2-7 TRBV19 ASRDRSYEQY
TRBJ2-1 TRBV7-9 ASNSHEGLGAYNEQF
TRBJ2-5 TRBV6-1 ASRGDRGREETQY
TRBJ2-7 TRBV7-9 ASSQRAGISYEQY
TRBJ2-7 TRBV5-6 ASNVAGSPYEQY
TRBJ1-1 TRBV20-1 SARGTLNTEAF
TRBJ1-2 TRBV20-1 SASRGSNYGYT
TRBJ2-3 TRBV20-1 SARGDRATQY
TRBJ1-6 TRBV27 ASSQLPDGNSPLH
TRBJ1-2 TRBV4-3 ASSQDGRRGYT
TRBJ2-1 TRBV7-2 ASSLVQREGSYNEQF
TRBJ2-5 TRBV7-6 ASSSPWGIVETQY
TRBJ2-5 TRBV7-6 ASSLTHQETQY
TRBJ2-5 TRBV2 ASMTSGETQY
TRBJ1-2 TRBV6-1 ASSQVGYYGYT
TRBJ2-7 TRBV28 ASSSIGGGQEQY
TRBJ1-1 TRBV7-3 ASSTERHTEAF
TRBJ2-6 TRBV28 ASAPKGQGILLT
TRBJ2-1 TRBV24-1 ATSEQPGFEQF
TRBJ2-2 TRBV7-2 ATLGGVGTGELF
TRBJ2-3 TRBV18 ASSPVDTQY
TRBJ1-1 TRBV30 AWSGNEAF
TRBJ1-5 TRBV21-1 ASSKAPDPGQCSVDQPQH
TRBJ2-3 TRBV6-1 ASSVGPGLGTDTQY
TRBJ1-1 TRBV24-1 ATSDAWGGEAF
TRBJ2-5 TRBV11-2 ASSSRTAQETQY
TRBJ2-1 TRBV28 ASSFIGLAGSTWL
TRBJ2-2 TRBV7-3 ASSRAGTREGNTGELF
TRBJ2-7 TRBV10-3 AVSGRQGANEQY
TRBJ2-5 TRBV7-8 ASSSGGQIYQETQY
TRBJ2-5 TRBV20-1 SPQGRTQETQY
TRBJ2-2 TRBV7-2 ASSLGPRTGELF
TRBJ1-6 TRBV7-9 ASSIRDTYSPLH
TRBJ2-5 TRBV11-2 ASSLRRVSGSAETQY
TRBJ2-5 TRBV20-1 SAREYIPQETQY
TRBJ2-1 TRBV20-1 SASRASGSLNEQF
TRBJ1-1 TRBV6-1 ASLYGGAVMNTEAF
TRBJ2-3 TRBV20-1 SATERDRDTQY
TRBJ1-5 TRBV7-9 ASSQDRGPFSSNQPQH
TRBJ1-5 TRBV29-1 SVGQGLDQPQH